These 10 T cell receptor beta chains were sequenced from one sample in a study of T cell responses to AZD1222 COVID-19 vaccine (dated by TCRdb to about 2021). The sample's time point label, decoded: about 28 days (+/-7) after the second vaccine dose. Receptor amplification or capture employed the immunoSEQ multiplex PCR assay. TCRdb re-hosts the immuneACCESS table, in-frame sequences only. Its copies lack some clones; in the studies checked, an unresolved V gene accounts for under half of them, and the cause for the rest is not known. In all, the sample holds 65,000 to 90,000 clones, and 89% of those were seen once. 7% to 10% of the sample belongs to the ten largest clones. Sequences were derived from peripheral blood, sampled 28 days after the second AZD1222 dose. The receptors come from an adult who received the AZD1222 COVID-19 vaccine.

The rearrangement uses TRBV11-3 and TRBJ2-3, with TRBD1 matching 7 bases. The CDR3 runs 15 residues. Germline trimming cut 5 bases from V and 6 bases from J; bases unmatched to any gene: 11. Looked up from germline, CDR1 is SGHNT and CDR2 is YENEEA. DNA for the CDR3: TGTGCCAGCAGCAGCAGGGGGTTAGGTACGGATACGCAGTATTTT. This translates into CASSSRGLGTDTQYF.

The rearrangement joins TRBV30 to TRBJ2-2; D unclear. Germline lookup yields CDR1 GTSNPN and CDR2 SVGIG (reference sequence). This CDR3 is 12 amino acids long. V gave up 4 bases and J gave up 1 base, with 4 bases separating them. CDR3 coding DNA: TGTGCCTGGATGAAGAACACCGGGGAGCTGTTTTTT. Amino acid sequence: CAWMKNTGELFF.

The V gene is TRBV4-2, the J gene TRBJ2-5; D is perhaps TRBD1 or TRBD2 (5 bases each). Germline loops: CDR1 LGHNA, CDR2 YNFKEQ. This CDR3 is built from 16 residues. The V and J ends lost 0 bases and 2 bases respectively, with 13 bases between them. CDR3 sequence: CASSQDWMGVQETQYF. For the CDR3, the DNA is TGTGCCAGCAGCCAAGACTGGATGGGGGTTCAAGAGACCCAGTACTTC.

The V call is TRBV3-1 (or the pseudogene TRBV3-2), the J call TRBJ1-2, with D unclear. Germline CDR1 reads LGHDT; CDR2 reads YNNKEL (reference sequence). The V gene lost 2 bases and the J gene lost 4 bases, with 11 bases spanning the gap. The CDR3 is 14 residues long. The CDR3 sequence: CASSQLRGAYGYTF. CDR3 bases: TGTGCCAGCAGCCAACTCCGGGGTGCCTATGGCTACACCTTC.

The chain uses TRBV5-4 and TRBJ2-1; tentative D call: TRBD2 (7 bases). Trimming left V 5 bases short and J 9 bases short, with 12 bases between. The CDR3 contains 12 residues. Per germline, CDR1 SGHNT and CDR2 YYREEE (reference sequence). CDR3 DNA sequence: TGTGCCAGCAGTTGGGGGGGCCTTGAGCAGTTCTTC. Its protein is CASSWGGLEQFF.

The J gene is TRBJ1-2, the V gene TRBV6-5; tentatively, D is TRBD1 (6 bases). V was shortened by 6 bases and J by 2 bases, with 7 bases between the two germline ends. The CDR3 is made up of 12 amino acids. Germline V gene data show CDR1 as MNHEY and CDR2 as SVGAGI. CDR3 protein: CASRTGNYGYTF. In nucleotides, the CDR3 is TGTGCCAGCAGAACAGGGAACTATGGCTACACCTTC.

The V gene is TRBV3-1 (or the pseudogene TRBV3-2), the J gene TRBJ1-2; D gene ambiguous. Germline CDR1 reads LGHDT; CDR2 reads YNNKEL (reference sequence). There are 13 residues in the CDR3. Trimming took off 0 bases at V and 5 bases at J, with 7 bases between the two ends. This chain's CDR3 is CASSQESIYGYTF. The DNA for the CDR3 is TGTGCCAGCAGCCAAGAGTCCATTTATGGCTACACCTTC.

This chain links TRBV7-7 with TRBJ2-3, with TRBD1 identical over 7 bases. Trimming at V came to 1 base and at J to 0 bases, leaving 10 bases not matched to a gene. The CDR3 extends over 18 amino acids. Germline V lookup: CDR1 SSHAT, CDR2 FNYEAQ (reference sequence). CDR3 in amino acids: CASSLVPRTGRSTDTQYF. The CDR3 DNA reads TGTGCCAGCAGCTTAGTGCCCCGGACAGGCCGAAGCACAGATACGCAGTATTTT.

V and J are TRBV18 and TRBJ2-7; weak D call: TRBD2 (6 bases). Per germline, CDR1 KGHSH and CDR2 LQKENI. This CDR3 comprises 13 residues. V lost 2 bases and J 5 bases, leaving 10 bases between the germline ends. The CDR3 DNA is TGTGCCAGCTCACCAGCGGGGTTTCACGAGCAGTACTTC. It translates to CASSPAGFHEQYF.

V usage is TRBV9 and J usage is TRBJ2-1, with 16 bases that match TRBD2. The CDR3 is 19 residues long. V shed 3 bases, J shed 7 bases, and the junction held 13 bases outside the gene matches. Germline loops: CDR1 SGDLS, CDR2 YYNGEE. DNA for the CDR3: TGTGCCAGCAGCGGAAGGCCCGGGACTAGCGGGAGGGCCTGGAATGAGCAGTTCTTC. Residues: CASSGRPGTSGRAWNEQFF.